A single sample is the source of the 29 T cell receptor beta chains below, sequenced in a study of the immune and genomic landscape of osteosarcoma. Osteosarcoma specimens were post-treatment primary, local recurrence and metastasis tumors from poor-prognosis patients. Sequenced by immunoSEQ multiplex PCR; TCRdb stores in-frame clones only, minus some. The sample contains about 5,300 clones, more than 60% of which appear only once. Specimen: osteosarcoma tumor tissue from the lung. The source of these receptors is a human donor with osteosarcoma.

CDR3 bases: TGTGCCAGCAGTTACCATGGACAGTTCAATCAGCCCCAGCATTTT. This sequence encodes CASSYHGQFNQPQHF. The chain has TRBV6-5 and TRBJ1-5; weak D call: TRBD1 (6 bases). Germline V gene sequence: CDR1 MNHEY, CDR2 SVGAGI. V was cut by 2 bases and J by 3 bases, with 11 bases left in between. The CDR3 length is 15 residues.

As DNA, the CDR3 is TGTGCCAGCAGCGAGAGAGGACGGGCGAACACTGAAGCTTTCTTT. Translation: CASSERGRANTEAFF. V usage is TRBV9 and J usage is TRBJ1-1; no definite D call. Per the germline V gene, CDR1 is SGDLS and CDR2 is YYNGEE. With 3 bases removed from V and 1 base from J, the gap between germline ends came to 13 bases. The CDR3 sequence is 15 residues long. Drawing the rest from reference TRBV9 and TRBJ1-1, the complete variable domain is DSGVTQTPKHLITATGQRVTLRCSPRSGDLSVYWYQQSLDQGLQFLIQYYNGEERAKGNILERFSAQQFPDLHSELNLSSLELGDSALYFCASSERGRANTEAFFGQGTRLTVV.

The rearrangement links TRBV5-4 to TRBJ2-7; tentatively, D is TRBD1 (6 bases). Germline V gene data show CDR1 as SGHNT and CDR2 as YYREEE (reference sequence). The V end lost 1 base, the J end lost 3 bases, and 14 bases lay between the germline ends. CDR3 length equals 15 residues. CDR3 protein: CASSLLGGRGYEQYF. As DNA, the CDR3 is TGTGCCAGCAGCTTGCTAGGGGGAAGGGGCTACGAGCAGTACTTC.

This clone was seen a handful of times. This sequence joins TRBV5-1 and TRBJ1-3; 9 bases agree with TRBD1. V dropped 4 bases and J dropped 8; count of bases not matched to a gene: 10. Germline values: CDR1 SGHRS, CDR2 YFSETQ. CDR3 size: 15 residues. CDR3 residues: CASSAGGQGWDTIYF. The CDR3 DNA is TGCGCCAGCAGCGCCGGAGGACAGGGGTGGGACACCATATATTTT.

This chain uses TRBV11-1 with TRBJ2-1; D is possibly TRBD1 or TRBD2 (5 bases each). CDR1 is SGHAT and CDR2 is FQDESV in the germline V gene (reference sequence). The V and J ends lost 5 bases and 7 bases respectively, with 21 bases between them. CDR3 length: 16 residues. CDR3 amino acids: CASSPLQGEGWNEQFF. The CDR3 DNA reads TGTGCCAGCAGCCCCCTCCAGGGAGAGGGCTGGAATGAGCAGTTCTTC.

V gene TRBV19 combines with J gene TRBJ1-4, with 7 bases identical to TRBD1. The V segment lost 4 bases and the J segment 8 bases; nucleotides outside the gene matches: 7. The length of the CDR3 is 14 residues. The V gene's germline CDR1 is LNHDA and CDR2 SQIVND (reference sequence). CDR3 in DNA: TGTGCCAGTAGTACCGGGACAGAGCCGGAAAAACTGTTTTTT. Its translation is CASSTGTEPEKLFF.

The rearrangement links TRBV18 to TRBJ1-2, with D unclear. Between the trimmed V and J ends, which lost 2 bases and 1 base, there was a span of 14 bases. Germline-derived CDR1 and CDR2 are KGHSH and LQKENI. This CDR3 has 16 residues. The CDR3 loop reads CASSPWGAALNYGYTF. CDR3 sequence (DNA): TGTGCCAGCTCACCATGGGGAGCAGCCCTTAACTATGGCTACACCTTC. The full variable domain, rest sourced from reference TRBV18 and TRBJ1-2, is NAGVMQNPRHLVRRRGQEARLRCSPMKGHSHVYWYRQLPEEGLKFMVYLQKENIIDESGMPKERFSAEFPKEGPSILRIQQVVRGDSAAYFCASSPWGAALNYGYTFGSGTRLTVV.

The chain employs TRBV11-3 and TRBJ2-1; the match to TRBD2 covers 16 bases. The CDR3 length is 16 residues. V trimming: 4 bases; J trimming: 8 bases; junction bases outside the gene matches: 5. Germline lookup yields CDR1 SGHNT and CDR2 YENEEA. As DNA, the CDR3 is TGTGCCAGCAGCTCCCAGGGGACTAGCGGGAGGGATGAGCAGTTCTTC. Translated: CASSSQGTSGRDEQFF.

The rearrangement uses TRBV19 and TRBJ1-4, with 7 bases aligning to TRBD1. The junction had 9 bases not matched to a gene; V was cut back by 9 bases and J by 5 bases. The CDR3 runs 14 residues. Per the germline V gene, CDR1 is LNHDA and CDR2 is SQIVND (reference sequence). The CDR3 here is CASKPGQKNEKLFF. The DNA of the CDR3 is TGTGCCAGCAAACCGGGACAGAAGAATGAAAAACTGTTTTTT.

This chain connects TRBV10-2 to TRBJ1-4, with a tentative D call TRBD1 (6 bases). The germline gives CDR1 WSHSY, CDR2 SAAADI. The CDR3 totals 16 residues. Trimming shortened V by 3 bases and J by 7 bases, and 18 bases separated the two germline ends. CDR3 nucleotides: TGCGCCAGCAGTGAAAGGTGGGGGCAGGGGAGTGAAAAACTGTTTTTT. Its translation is CASSERWGQGSEKLFF.

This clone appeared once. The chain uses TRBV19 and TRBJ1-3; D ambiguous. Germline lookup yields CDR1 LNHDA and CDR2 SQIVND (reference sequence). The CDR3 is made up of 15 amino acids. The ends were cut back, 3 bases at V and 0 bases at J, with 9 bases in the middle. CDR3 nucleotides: TGTGCCAGTAGTATCGTAGGCAGCTCTGGAAACACCATATATTTT. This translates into CASSIVGSSGNTIYF.

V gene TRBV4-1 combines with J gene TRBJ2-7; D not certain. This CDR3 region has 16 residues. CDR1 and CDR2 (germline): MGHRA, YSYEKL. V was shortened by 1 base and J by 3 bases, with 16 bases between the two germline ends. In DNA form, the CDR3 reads TGCGCCAGCAGCCAAGGGGAAAGCCACATTTACTACGAGCAGTACTTC. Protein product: CASSQGESHIYYEQYF.

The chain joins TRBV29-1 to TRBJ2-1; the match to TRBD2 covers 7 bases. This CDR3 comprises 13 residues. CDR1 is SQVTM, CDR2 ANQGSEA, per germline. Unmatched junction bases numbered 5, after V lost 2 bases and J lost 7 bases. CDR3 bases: TGCAGCGTTGAACGGGAGGCTGGGAATGAGCAGTTCTTC. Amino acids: CSVEREAGNEQFF.

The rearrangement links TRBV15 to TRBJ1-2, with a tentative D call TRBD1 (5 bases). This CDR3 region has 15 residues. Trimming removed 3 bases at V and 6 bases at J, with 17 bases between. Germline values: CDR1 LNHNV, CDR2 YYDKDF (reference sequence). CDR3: CATSSSRRVMDGYTF. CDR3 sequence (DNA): TGTGCCACCAGCAGTAGCCGCAGGGTAATGGATGGCTACACCTTC.

CDR3 residues: CASSLARDSSYNEQFF. CDR3 coding DNA: TGTGCCAGCAGCTTAGCGCGGGACAGCTCCTACAATGAGCAGTTCTTC. V is TRBV7-8 and J is TRBJ2-1; the D gene is possibly TRBD1 (7 bases). CDR3 length: 16 residues. The germline V and J ends were trimmed by 0 bases and 0 bases, with 9 bases remaining between them. Per the germline V gene, CDR1 is SGHVS and CDR2 is FQNEAQ. The complete variable domain, with remaining parts taken from reference TRBV7-8 and TRBJ2-1, reads GAGVSQSPRYKVAKRGQDVALRCDPISGHVSLFWYQQALGQGPEFLTYFQNEAQLDKSGLPSDRFFAERPEGSVSTLKIQRTQQEDSAVYLCASSLARDSSYNEQFFGPGTRLTVL.

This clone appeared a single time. The CDR3 reads CASSGARGEKLFF. The CDR3 bases are TGTGCCAGCAGCGGGGCCAGGGGAGAAAAACTGTTTTTT. The chain is built from TRBV6-6 and TRBJ1-4; tentative D call: TRBD1 (6 bases). Trimming pared 6 bases from V and 8 bases from J, leaving 13 bases between. This CDR3 contains 13 residues. CDR1 is MNHNY, CDR2 SVGAGI, per germline (reference sequence).

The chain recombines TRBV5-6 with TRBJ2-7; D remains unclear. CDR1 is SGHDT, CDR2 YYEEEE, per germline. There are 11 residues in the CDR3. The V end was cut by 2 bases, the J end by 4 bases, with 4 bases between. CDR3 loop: CASSLIYEQYF. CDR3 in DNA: TGTGCCAGCAGCTTAATTTACGAGCAGTACTTC.

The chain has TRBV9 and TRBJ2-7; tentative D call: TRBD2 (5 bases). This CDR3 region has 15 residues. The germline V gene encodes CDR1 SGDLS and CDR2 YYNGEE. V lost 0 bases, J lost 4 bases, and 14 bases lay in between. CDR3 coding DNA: TGTGCCAGCAGCGTAGCTGAGGGTTTGACTTACGAGCAGTACTTC. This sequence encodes CASSVAEGLTYEQYF.

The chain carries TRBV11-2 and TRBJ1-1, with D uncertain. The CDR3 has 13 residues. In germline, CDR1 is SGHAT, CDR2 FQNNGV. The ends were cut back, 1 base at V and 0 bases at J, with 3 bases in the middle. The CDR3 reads CASSLALNTEAFF. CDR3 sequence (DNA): TGTGCCAGCAGCTTAGCACTGAACACTGAAGCTTTCTTT.

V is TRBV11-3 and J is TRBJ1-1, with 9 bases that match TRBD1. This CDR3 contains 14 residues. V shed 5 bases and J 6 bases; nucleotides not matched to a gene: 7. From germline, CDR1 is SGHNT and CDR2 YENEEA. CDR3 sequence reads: CASSVTGGLAEAFF. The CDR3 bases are TGTGCCAGCAGCGTGACAGGGGGGTTGGCTGAAGCTTTCTTT. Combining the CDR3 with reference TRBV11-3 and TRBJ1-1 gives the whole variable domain EAGVVQSPRYKIIEKKQPVAFWCNPISGHNTLYWYLQNLGQGPELLIRYENEEAVDDSQLPKDRFSAERLKGVDSTLKIQPAELGDSAVYLCASSVTGGLAEAFFGQGTRLTVV.

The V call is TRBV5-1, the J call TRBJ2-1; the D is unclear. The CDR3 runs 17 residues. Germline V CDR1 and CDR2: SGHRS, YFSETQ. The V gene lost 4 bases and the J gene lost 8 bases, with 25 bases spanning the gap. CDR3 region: CASSLGATEAGNDEQFF. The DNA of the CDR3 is TGCGCCAGCAGCCTGGGCGCGACTGAAGCCGGAAACGATGAGCAGTTCTTC. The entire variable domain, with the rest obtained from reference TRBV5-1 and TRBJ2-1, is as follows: KAGVTQTPRYLIKTRGQQVTLSCSPISGHRSVSWYQQTPGQGLQFLFEYFSETQRNKGNFPGRFSGRQFSNSRSEMNVSTLELGDSALYLCASSLGATEAGNDEQFFGPGTRLTVL.

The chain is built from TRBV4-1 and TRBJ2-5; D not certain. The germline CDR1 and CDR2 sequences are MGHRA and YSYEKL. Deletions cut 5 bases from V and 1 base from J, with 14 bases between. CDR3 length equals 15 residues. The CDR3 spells CASSALLGSQETQYF. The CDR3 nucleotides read TGCGCCAGCAGCGCCCTACTCGGAAGCCAAGAGACCCAGTACTTC.

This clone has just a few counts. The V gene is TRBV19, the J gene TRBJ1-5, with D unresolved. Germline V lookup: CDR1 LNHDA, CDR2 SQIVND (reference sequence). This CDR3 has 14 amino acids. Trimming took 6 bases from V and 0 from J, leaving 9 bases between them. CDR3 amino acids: CASRSIYSNQPQHF. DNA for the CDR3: TGTGCCAGTAGATCTATTTATAGCAATCAGCCCCAGCATTTT.

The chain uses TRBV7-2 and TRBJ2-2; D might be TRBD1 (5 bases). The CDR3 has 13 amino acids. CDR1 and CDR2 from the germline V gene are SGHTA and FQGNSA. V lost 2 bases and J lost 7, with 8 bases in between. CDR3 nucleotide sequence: TGTGCCAGCAGCTTACATCAGGGCGGGGAGCTGTTTTTT. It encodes CASSLHQGGELFF.

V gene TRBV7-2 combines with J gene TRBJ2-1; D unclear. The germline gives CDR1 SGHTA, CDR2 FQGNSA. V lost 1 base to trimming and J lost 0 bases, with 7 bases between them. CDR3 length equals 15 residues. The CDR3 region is CASSLGSSSYNEQFF. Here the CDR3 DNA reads TGTGCCAGCAGCTTAGGTAGTAGCTCCTACAATGAGCAGTTCTTC.

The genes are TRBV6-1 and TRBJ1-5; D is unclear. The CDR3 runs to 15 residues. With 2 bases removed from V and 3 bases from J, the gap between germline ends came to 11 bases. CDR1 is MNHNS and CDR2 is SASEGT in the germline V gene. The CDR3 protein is CASSEKGPYNQPQHF. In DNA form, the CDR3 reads TGTGCCAGCAGTGAAAAGGGTCCTTACAATCAGCCCCAGCATTTT.

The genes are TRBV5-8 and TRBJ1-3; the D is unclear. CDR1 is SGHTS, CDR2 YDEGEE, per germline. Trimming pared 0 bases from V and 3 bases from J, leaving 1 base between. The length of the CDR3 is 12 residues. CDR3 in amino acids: CASSLVGNTIYF. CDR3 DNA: TGTGCCAGCAGCTTGGTTGGAAACACCATATATTTT.

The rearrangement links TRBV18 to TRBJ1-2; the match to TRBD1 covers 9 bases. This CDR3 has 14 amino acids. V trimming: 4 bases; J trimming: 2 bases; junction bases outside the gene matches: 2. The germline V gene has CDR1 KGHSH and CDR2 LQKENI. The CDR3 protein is CASSLDRGNYGYTF. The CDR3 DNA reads TGTGCCAGCTCACTGGACAGGGGAAACTATGGCTACACCTTC.

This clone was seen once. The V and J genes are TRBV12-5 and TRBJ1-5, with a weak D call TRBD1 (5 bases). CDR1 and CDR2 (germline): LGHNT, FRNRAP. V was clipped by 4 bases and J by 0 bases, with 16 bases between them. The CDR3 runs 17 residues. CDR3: CASGYGDQPNSNQPQHF. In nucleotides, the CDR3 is TGTGCTAGTGGTTACGGGGACCAACCGAATAGCAATCAGCCCCAGCATTTT.